This TCR beta chain was sequenced for a study of breast tumors, draining lymph nodes, adjacent tissues. Germline V gene sequence: CDR1 SNHLY, CDR2 FYNNEI. V lost 6 bases, J lost 6 bases, and 12 bases lay in between. The CDR3 totals 12 residues. TCRdb re-called the multiplex PCR reads through MiXCR, storing one row per CDR3 protein. The data show more than 50,000 distinct CDR3 sequences, around 40% seen once. The receptor was isolated from a female donor with breast cancer. Some clones in this sample may be carry-over from other donors' samples. The rearrangement joins TRBV2 to TRBJ2-7; TRBD1 might be the D (5 bases). The sample comprised breast tumor tissue. CDR3 residues: CASSSGRGEQYF. The CDR3 region has the DNA TGTGCCAGCAGCTCAGGGCGAGGCGAGCAGTACTTC.